Listed below are T cell receptor beta chains from one sample, sequenced in a study of Ad26.COV2.S vaccination and SARS-CoV-2 variants. Sequencing was performed with immunoSEQ multiplex PCR; in TCRdb, only in-frame clones are kept and a portion is missing. The table lists about 350,000 clones, about 87% of them singletons. The sequencing used peripheral blood, collected in a trial of Ad26.COV2.S vaccine versus placebo. These TCRs come from a person between 18 and 59 years old who received the Ad26.COV2.S COVID-19 vaccine or a placebo. CDR3s include the opening cysteine and the closing phenylalanine or tryptophan. Each record gives: D gene, clone size, V gene, J gene, CDR3 protein, CDR3 DNA. D genes are given only for firm matches. The size of a clone is reported for some rows only, either as once, few or many, or as a class for expanded clones.

d_call: TRBD2
clone_size: .
v_call: TRBV4-1
j_call: TRBJ2-5
cdr3_aa: CASSQTSEETQYF
cdr3_nt: TGCGCCAGCAGCCAAACTAGCGAAGAGACCCAGTACTTC

d_call: TRBD2
clone_size: .
v_call: TRBV6-5
j_call: TRBJ2-7
cdr3_aa: CASSYSSGLGVNEQYF
cdr3_nt: TGTGCCAGCAGTTACAGTTCGGGACTAGGGGTGAATGAGCAGTACTTC

d_call: TRBD1
clone_size: .
v_call: TRBV7-6
j_call: TRBJ2-7
cdr3_aa: CASSLVPPGQGPYEQYF
cdr3_nt: TGTGCCAGCAGCTTAGTACCTCCGGGACAGGGTCCTTACGAGCAGTACTTC

d_call: .
clone_size: .
v_call: TRBV5-1
j_call: TRBJ1-1
cdr3_aa: CASSLDTEAFF
cdr3_nt: TGCGCCAGCAGCCTAGACACTGAAGCTTTCTTT

d_call: .
clone_size: few
v_call: TRBV6-2/TRBV6-3
j_call: TRBJ2-2
cdr3_aa: CASSSVQAMGGELFF
cdr3_nt: TGTGCCAGCAGTTCCGTTCAGGCGATGGGCGGGGAGCTGTTTTTT

d_call: .
clone_size: .
v_call: TRBV5-8
j_call: TRBJ2-1
cdr3_aa: CAIGTAEQFF
cdr3_nt: TGTGCCATAGGGACCGCTGAGCAGTTCTTC

d_call: .
clone_size: once
v_call: TRBV7-9
j_call: TRBJ1-3
cdr3_aa: CASSLAQPGNTIYF
cdr3_nt: TGTGCCAGCAGCTTAGCACAACCTGGAAACACCATATATTTT

d_call: .
clone_size: .
v_call: TRBV7-2
j_call: TRBJ2-3
cdr3_aa: CASSLVGATPDTQYF
cdr3_nt: TGTGCCAGCAGCTTAGTAGGGGCAACCCCAGATACGCAGTATTTT

d_call: TRBD1
clone_size: once
v_call: TRBV6-1
j_call: TRBJ2-5
cdr3_aa: CASSVGTGGPGETQYF
cdr3_nt: TGTGCCAGCAGTGTCGGGACAGGGGGCCCCGGAGAGACCCAGTACTTC

d_call: TRBD1
clone_size: .
v_call: TRBV7-2
j_call: TRBJ2-1
cdr3_aa: CASSRMGQPNEQFF
cdr3_nt: TGTGCCAGCAGCCGCATGGGACAGCCTAATGAGCAGTTCTTC

d_call: TRBD2
clone_size: once
v_call: TRBV3-1/TRBV3-2
j_call: TRBJ2-3
cdr3_aa: CASSPGTSAPADTQYF
cdr3_nt: TGTGCCAGCAGCCCCGGGACTAGCGCACCCGCAGATACGCAGTATTTT

d_call: TRBD1
clone_size: .
v_call: TRBV7-9
j_call: TRBJ1-1
cdr3_aa: CASSLGDRGRDTEAFF
cdr3_nt: TGTGCCAGCAGCTTAGGGGACAGGGGTCGTGACACTGAAGCTTTCTTT

d_call: TRBD1
clone_size: .
v_call: TRBV27
j_call: TRBJ2-1
cdr3_aa: CASGYRGSEQFF
cdr3_nt: TGTGCCAGCGGATACAGGGGAAGTGAGCAGTTCTTC

d_call: TRBD1
clone_size: few
v_call: TRBV6-1
j_call: TRBJ2-4
cdr3_aa: CASSESQGLVKNIQYF
cdr3_nt: TGTGCCAGCAGTGAATCACAGGGGTTAGTCAAAAACATTCAGTACTTC

d_call: TRBD1
clone_size: .
v_call: TRBV6-5
j_call: TRBJ2-7
cdr3_aa: CASRKTGDGEQYF
cdr3_nt: TGTGCCAGCAGAAAGACAGGGGACGGCGAGCAGTACTTC

d_call: TRBD1
clone_size: .
v_call: TRBV10-3
j_call: TRBJ2-5
cdr3_aa: CAITSGQAGGGETQYF
cdr3_nt: TGTGCCATCACCTCTGGACAGGCCGGCGGTGGGGAGACCCAGTACTTC

d_call: .
clone_size: .
v_call: TRBV24-1
j_call: TRBJ2-2
cdr3_aa: CATSDHRTGELFF
cdr3_nt: TGTGCCACCAGTGATCACAGGACCGGGGAGCTGTTTTTT

d_call: .
clone_size: .
v_call: TRBV12-2
j_call: TRBJ2-2
cdr3_aa: CASRFPGTSGSGELFF
cdr3_nt: TGTGCAAGTCGCTTCCCCGGGACTAGCGGGAGCGGGGAGCTGTTTTTT

d_call: TRBD1
clone_size: .
v_call: TRBV13
j_call: TRBJ2-7
cdr3_aa: CASSPRTGSEQYF
cdr3_nt: TGTGCCAGCAGCCCCAGGACAGGGAGCGAGCAGTACTTC